This TCR beta chain derives from a study of regulatory T cells in long-lasting Graves disease. This clonotype has a count of ten or more. Its antigen is not identified. Regarding the study as a whole: Persistent-disease Graves' patients showed less TCR diversity than new cases.

Time point indicated: newly diagnosed GD, antithyroid drugs for less than 3 months. Generation of the TCR library employed RNA extracted from PBMCs. American Thyroid Association guidelines served as the basis for diagnosing Graves' disease. A volume of roughly 9.1 milliliters of peripheral blood was collected in EDTA tubes. The germline gives CDR1 MNHNS, CDR2 SASEGT. This CDR3 is 14 amino acids long. The V gene lost 6 bases and the J gene lost 2 bases, with 13 bases spanning the gap. Researchers made TCR beta libraries by using iRepertoire HTBI primers and running Arm-PCR on CDR3 regions. TCRdb fed the multiplex PCR reads into MiXCR, producing one record per CDR3 protein. The table lists 200,000 to 250,000 distinct CDR3 sequences, approximately 20% of them singletons.

This chain uses TRBV6-1 with TRBJ1-2; tentative D call: TRBD1 (6 bases). The TCR sequence derives from a female donor with Graves disease. The sequences come from peripheral blood mononuclear cells (PBMCs), collected at new diagnosis, from a patient treated with antithyroid drugs. The CDR3 DNA reads TGTGCCAGCAGCGACAGGAAACACAACTATGGCTACACCTTC. This sequence encodes CASSDRKHNYGYTF.